Listed here is a single TCR beta chain. It has no known antigen specificity. Base qualities are not at hand, and no much larger clone is one base apart. V loses 5 bases of germline sequence and J loses 3 bases, and the interval between the two ends is 14 bases. For CDR1 and CDR2, the germline V gene lists MNHEY and SVGAGI. The CDR3 contains 14 residues, cysteine and phenylalanine counted. The only DNA kept is the CDR3, 42 bases in frame from the first base. CD8 naive samples were CD45RO-negative cells positively selected for CCR7, giving a CD45RA+CCR7+ population that excluded TemRA cells. The donors were healthy, HIV-negative adults with no recently reported acute infections or vaccinations. Only Caucasian adults living in Nashville, Tennessee, USA were represented among the donors. After blood collection by leukapheresis, PBMCs were isolated using Ficoll-Histopaque density gradient centrifugation and then cryopreserved in the vapor phase of liquid nitrogen. Purity and quantity of every magnetically sorted T cell population were checked by analytical flow cytometry. Genomic DNA was isolated from each sorted fraction and quantified by UV absorbance on a Nanodrop 2000c.

Using the deep immunoSEQ assay, TCR CDR3 regions were amplified from genomic DNA by multiplex PCR. Extracted genomic DNA from each cell subset was distributed evenly across all wells of several immunoSEQ 96-well plates, and each plate was treated as a replicate. For sorted subsets, each replicate PCR was loaded with about 200 ng genomic DNA, equivalent to 30,000 or so T cell genomes. Purified libraries were measured with a Qubit 3.0 fluorometer, size-checked on a Bioanalyzer 2100, and measured again with the KAPA Library Quantification kit. Every immunoSEQ 96-well plate was sequenced on a dedicated single-read 150-cycle Illumina NextSeq 550 flow cell. Under the source paper's analysis protocol: Because only junctional sequences without quality scores were contained in the immunoSEQ output, filtering matching that applied to full-length reads could not be performed. Sequences were annotated with PyIR, a Python wrapper for IgBLAST v1.9, and V/J genes and CDR3 were assigned using IMGT germline references. Reads with weak V/J assignments (E-value above 1e-6), missing CDR3, stop codons, out-of-frame junctions, or ambiguous translated residues were removed. V3J clonotypes were defined by identical inferred V gene, J gene, and CDR3 amino acid sequence. Percentage overlap between repertoires was calculated by dividing the number of shared unique clonotypes by the size of the smaller repertoire. Three approaches were used to assess repertoire richness: RTK rarefaction, the Chao1 estimator, and Recon v2.1 estimates of unobserved clonotypes. OLGA was used to compute generation probabilities for all TCRbeta clonotypes that the gDNA method yielded from several donors. TCRdb retrieved this table from immuneACCESS and kept in-frame rearrangements only. Not all clones are present; in checked studies, unresolved V genes account for under half, and no reason is known for the remainder. Clonal size and the V and J genes are those of that table, whereas D and trimming came from the DNA. This sample is represented by around 2,100,000 clones; just under 95% of them were singletons. Under 1.5% of the sample lies in the top ten.

The sample comes from a study of shared clonotypes between healthy human individuals (dated by TCRdb to the early 2020s). Regarding the complete study: Two women and three men aged 18 to 49 years were included in the cohort. For each donor, CD4 naive and CD4 memory were each run on three plates, CD8 naive on two plates, and CD8 memory on one plate. Per donor, leukapheresis produced somewhere between about 0.94 and 8.9 billion PBMCs. Blood TCR repertoires of about 5 healthy adults were deeply sequenced to estimate repertoire size and the extent of clonotype sharing between individuals. To increase sequencing depth and limit assay-specific biases, TCR repertoire library preparation and sequencing were carried out by different laboratories using diverse techniques.

The study at large found these results: Incomplete sequencing was indicated by rarefaction of sorted-subset datasets, despite the large sequencing depth. Because the study included a small number of donors, the genetic and exposure-history diversity represented was limited. Sampling was restricted to blood, and TCR repertoires in tissues likely differ from the TCR repertoires found in blood. Naive subsets generally had larger estimated clonotype richness than memory subsets. Compared with non-shared clonotypes, the clonotypes found in all four sorted-subset donors had higher generation probabilities. When a few donors were compared, the shared fraction of clonotypes was about 5.2% for naive CD4, roughly 3.3% for naive CD8, about 2.4% for memory CD4, and under 0.5% for memory CD8. Pairwise subsampling indicated that sequencing depth was expected to affect the degree of clonotype sharing among donors.

Sequenced: naive CD8+ T cells sorted from blood. The sample's cell subset or site label, in plain terms: CD45RA+CCR7+. The source is a man aged 18 to 30 in good health. The V gene is TRBV6-5 and the J gene is TRBJ2-7, with the D gene possibly TRBD1 or TRBD2, each one fitting 6 bases. This receptor carries the CDR3 CASSGGGEDYEQYF. The bases are TGTGCCAGCAGTGGAGGGGGTGAAGACTACGAGCAGTACTTC.